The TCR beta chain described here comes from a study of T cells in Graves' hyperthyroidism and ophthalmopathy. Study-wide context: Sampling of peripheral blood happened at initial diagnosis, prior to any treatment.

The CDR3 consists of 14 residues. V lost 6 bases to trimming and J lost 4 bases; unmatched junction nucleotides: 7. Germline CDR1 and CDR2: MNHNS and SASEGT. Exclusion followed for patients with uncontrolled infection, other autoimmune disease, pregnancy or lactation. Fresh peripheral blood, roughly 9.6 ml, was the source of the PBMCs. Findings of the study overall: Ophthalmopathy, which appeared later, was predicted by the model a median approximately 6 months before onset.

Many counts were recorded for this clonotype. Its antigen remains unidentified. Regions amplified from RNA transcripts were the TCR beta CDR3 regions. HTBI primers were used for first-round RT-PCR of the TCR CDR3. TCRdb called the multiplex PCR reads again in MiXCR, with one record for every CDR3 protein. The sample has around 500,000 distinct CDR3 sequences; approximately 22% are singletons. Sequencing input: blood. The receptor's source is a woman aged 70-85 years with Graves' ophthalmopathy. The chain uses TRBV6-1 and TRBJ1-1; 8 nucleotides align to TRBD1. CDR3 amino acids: CASSPGQGITEAFF. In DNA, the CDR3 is TGTGCCAGCAGCCCCGGACAGGGTATCACTGAAGCTTTCTTT.